This TCR beta chain came from a study of cytotoxic CD8 clonotypes in ibrutinib-treated CLL. Study information: Recorded responses included about 25 partial and 2 complete; following median approximately six years, approximately 14 stayed remitted and roughly twelve progressed. Study-level findings and limits: Public clonotypes, an uncommon group, contracted or remained stable on treatment.

This clone was seen a single time. Its antigen is currently unknown. Method: immunoSEQ multiplex PCR; TCRdb's copy keeps in-frame clones and lacks some. This sample yields some 200,000 clones, of which over 65% are seen a single time; approximately 6% belongs to the top ten. Germline values: CDR1 GTSNPN, CDR2 SVGIG (reference sequence). The CDR3 contains 16 residues. The V gene lost 3 bases and the J gene lost 5 bases, with 19 bases spanning the gap. This chain joins TRBV30 and TRBJ1-4, with a possible D match to TRBD1 (6 bases). This TCR was recovered from a human donor with chronic lymphocytic leukemia. The sequencing used PBMCs, collected after 12 months of ibrutinib treatment. The CDR3 is CAWSLRGGGANEKLFF. In nucleotides, the CDR3 is TGTGCCTGGAGCCTTCGGGGAGGGGGAGCGAATGAAAAACTGTTTTTT.